This TCR beta chain was recovered during a study of T cells after yellow fever vaccination. Across the whole study: When fractions had low cell numbers, they were prepared with SMART-Seq v4 Ultra Low Input. Overall study results and limits: Researchers noted that a small share of clonotypes showed up in both CD4 and CD8 compartments.

Regarding this clonotype: Its antigen is currently unknown.

V was cut by 2 bases and J by 2 bases, with 13 bases left in between. Germline CDR1 is MNHEY and CDR2 is SVGAGI. The CDR3 is 16 residues long. 5'RACE template switching produced TCR cDNA carrying a universal primer site and UMIs. Using its own MiXCR run on the 5' RACE reads, TCRdb lists one record per CDR3 protein. The sample carries 300,000 to 350,000 distinct CDR3 sequences, 3.5% to 5% recorded once. The sample here was PBMCs, taken 15 days after the yellow fever booster vaccination. The clonotype comes from a man younger than 35 who received the YFV17D yellow fever vaccine. The chain carries TRBV6-5 and TRBJ2-1; D assignment may be TRBD1 or TRBD2 (6 bases each). Written as DNA, the CDR3 is TGTGCCAGCAGTTACCTCCGGGGGACACCCTACAATGAGCAGTTCTTC. It yields the protein CASSYLRGTPYNEQFF.